This T cell receptor beta chain stems from a study of control samples from healthy donors and cancer patients. The table came from immunoSEQ multiplex PCR; TCRdb's copy has only in-frame clones and leaves some out. The sample consists of approximately 170,000 clones, approximately 86% of them appearing once. Germline loops: CDR1 MDHEN, CDR2 SYDVKM. The CDR3 is made up of 13 amino acids. Unmatched junction bases numbered 5, after V lost 3 bases and J lost 7 bases. The rearrangement joins TRBV28 to TRBJ1-2, with 7 bases identical to TRBD1. This TCR came from a woman in her thirties in good health. Specimen: blood. This CDR3 reads CASSLQGGSGYTF. CDR3 DNA: TGTGCCAGCAGTTTGCAAGGGGGCTCTGGCTACACCTTC.